The clone carrying this T cell receptor beta chain appeared a single time. Its antigen is as yet unknown. V shed 3 bases, J shed 2 bases, and the junction held 6 bases outside the gene matches. The CDR3 is 17 residues long. Germline CDR1 LGHNA, CDR2 YSLEER. TCRdb redid the calling of the 5' RACE reads with MiXCR, one entry per CDR3 protein. The sample holds over 110,000 distinct CDR3 sequences, 8% to 9% seen once. The record originates from a study of CD8 T cells in ankylosing spondylitis. Notes on the study in general: Earlier studies detected some motif variants in reactive arthritis synovial fluid and blood.

The clonotype originates from a male donor with ankylosing spondylitis. Sequencing input: synovial fluid, either unsorted or a sorted T cell fraction (not recorded which). J is TRBJ2-3 and V is TRBV4-3, with 12 bases aligning to TRBD2. Here the CDR3 reads CASSQSSGGASTDTQYF. CDR3 bases: TGCGCCAGCAGCCAGTCTAGCGGGGGGGCTTCCACAGATACGCAGTATTTT.